Listed here are 2 T cell receptor beta chains from one sample, sequenced in a study of blood T cell repertoires in COVID-19. Profiling relied on immunoSEQ multiplex PCR, and the TCRdb table lists in-frame clones only, not all of them. The sample records approximately 87,000 clones, roughly 89% being singletons. The material sequenced was peripheral blood. These receptors were obtained from a man between 65 and 85 years old with active or convalescent COVID-19.

The gene calls are TRBV5-1 and TRBJ1-5; the match to TRBD1 covers 8 bases. The CDR3 has 13 residues. With 0 bases clipped from V and 10 bases from J, the junction kept 3 bases outside the gene matches. Germline CDR1 is SGHRS and CDR2 is YFSETQ. CDR3 residues: CASSLAGGNPQHF. Written as DNA, the CDR3 is TGCGCCAGCAGCTTGGCAGGGGGCAATCCCCAGCATTTT.

J is TRBJ1-5 and V is TRBV28; D is perhaps TRBD1 (5 bases). Germline V gene data show CDR1 as MDHEN and CDR2 as SYDVKM. Trimming cost V 3 bases and J 0 bases, with 9 bases left between them. This CDR3 has 15 residues. The DNA for the CDR3 is TGTGCCAGCAGTTTCCAGGGCGCTAGCAATCAGCCCCAGCATTTT. Amino acid sequence: CASSFQGASNQPQHF.